This paragraph covers one T cell receptor beta chain sequence. These data originate in a study of shared clonotypes between healthy human individuals. The CDR3 runs 13 residues. The V end was cut by 4 bases, the J end by 1 base, with 9 bases between. Germline-derived CDR1 and CDR2 are SGHRS and YFSETQ. Selected positively for CCR7 and CD45RO-negative, naive CD8 cells excluded terminally differentiated effector memory CD45RA+ cells. Every contributor of samples was a Caucasian grown-up residing in Nashville, Tennessee. TCRdb keeps only in-frame clones here, not all; method: immunoSEQ multiplex PCR. The table lists around 1.9 million clones, about 92% of them singletons.

The V gene is TRBV5-1, the J gene TRBJ2-7; the D is unclear. The TCR sequence derives from a man aged 18 to 35 in good health. Some clones in this sample may be carry-over from other donors' samples. Sample: naive CD8+ T cells from PBMCs. CDR3 amino acids: CASSPYWSYEQYF. CDR3 bases: TGCGCCAGCAGCCCCTACTGGTCCTACGAGCAGTACTTC.